A single sample gave rise to the 23 T cell receptor beta chains below, sequenced in a study of T cell responses to AZD1222 COVID-19 vaccine. TCRdb keeps only in-frame clones here, not all; method: immunoSEQ multiplex PCR. The table shows 110,000 to 150,000 clones, with 92% occurring only once. The sequencing used peripheral blood, collected on day 0 of AZD1222 vaccination. These receptors all stem from an adult in good health.

The chain combines TRBV5-4 with TRBJ2-7, with D possibly being TRBD1 (6 bases). The V end was cut by 3 bases, the J end by 6 bases, with 19 bases between. Germline CDR1 SGHNT, CDR2 YYREEE (reference sequence). The CDR3 is made up of 15 amino acids. DNA of the CDR3: TGTGCCAGCAGCTCGCCGGGACACCCGACGCGCGAGCAGTACTTC. Residues: CASSSPGHPTREQYF.

The V gene is TRBV5-1, the J gene TRBJ1-2; 8 bases align to TRBD1. CDR1 and CDR2 (germline): SGHRS, YFSETQ. V shed 4 bases and J 8 bases; nucleotides not matched to a gene: 13. The CDR3 sequence is 15 residues long. In nucleotides, the CDR3 is TGCGCCAGCAGCCCTCAAGGACAGGGTGTGTCCGGCTACACCTTC. Translating gives CASSPQGQGVSGYTF.

The sample holds a few counts of this clone. The V call is TRBV10-3, the J call TRBJ2-7, with D possibly being TRBD2 (6 bases). CDR1 and CDR2 from the germline V gene are ENHRY and SYGVKD. V was shortened by 11 bases and J by 1 base, with 12 bases between the two germline ends. This CDR3 contains 12 residues. The CDR3 is CASGLSSYEQYF. The CDR3 region has the DNA TGTGCCTCCGGACTATCTTCCTACGAGCAGTACTTC.

The rearrangement links TRBV6-2 or TRBV6-3 to TRBJ1-1; 7 positions agree with TRBD1. The CDR3 spans 15 residues. Losses at the gene ends were 2 bases for V and 2 bases for J; bases not matched to a gene: 5. Germline-derived CDR1 and CDR2 are MNHEY and SVGEGT. DNA of the CDR3: TGTGCCAGCAGTTACCGTAGAGGGGGCAACACTGAAGCTTTCTTT. It is translated as CASSYRRGGNTEAFF.

The chain's CDR3 is CASSVGGRGAYEQYF. In nucleotides, the CDR3 is TGTGCCAGCAGCGTAGGGGGACGTGGGGCCTACGAGCAGTACTTC. V and J are TRBV9 and TRBJ2-7; perhaps D is TRBD1 or TRBD2 (5 bases each). This CDR3 spans 15 amino acids. CDR1 SGDLS and CDR2 YYNGEE come from the germline V gene. V shed 0 bases and J shed 2 bases, with 12 bases lying between them. The whole variable domain, filled in from reference TRBV9 and TRBJ2-7, reads DSGVTQTPKHLITATGQRVTLRCSPRSGDLSVYWYQQSLDQGLQFLIQYYNGEERAKGNILERFSAQQFPDLHSELNLSSLELGDSALYFCASSVGGRGAYEQYFGPGTRLTVT.

CDR3: CASSARLGSTYEQYF. In DNA, the CDR3 is TGTGCCAGCAGCGCGCGACTAGGGTCGACCTACGAGCAGTACTTC. This chain connects TRBV7-9 to TRBJ2-7; possibly TRBD2 for D (6 bases). Germline loops: CDR1 SEHNR, CDR2 FQNEAQ (reference sequence). V gave up 5 bases and J gave up 2 bases, with 16 bases separating them. CDR3 size: 15 residues.

J is TRBJ1-5 and V is TRBV7-8; no clear D gene. The V end was cut by 1 base, the J end by 1 base, with 8 bases between. Germline V lookup: CDR1 SGHVS, CDR2 FQNEAQ. The CDR3 sequence is 15 residues long. The CDR3 DNA follows: TGTGCCAGCAGCTTAGGGAGGACCAGCAATCAGCCCCAGCATTTT. As protein: CASSLGRTSNQPQHF. Variable domain in full (rest from reference TRBV7-8 and TRBJ1-5): GAGVSQSPRYKVAKRGQDVALRCDPISGHVSLFWYQQALGQGPEFLTYFQNEAQLDKSGLPSDRFFAERPEGSVSTLKIQRTQQEDSAVYLCASSLGRTSNQPQHFGDGTRLSIL.

The sample holds one count of this clone. The gene calls are TRBV14 and TRBJ2-5; no clear D. CDR3 length: 15 residues. The germline V gene has CDR1 SGHDN and CDR2 FVKESK. V lost 0 bases and J lost 5, with 13 bases in between. Written as DNA, the CDR3 is TGTGCCAGCAGCCAAGAAACTTGGCCTGGTGAGACCCAGTACTTC. It specifies CASSQETWPGETQYF. The complete variable domain, with remaining parts taken from reference TRBV14 and TRBJ2-5, reads EAGVTQFPSHSVIEKGQTVTLRCDPISGHDNLYWYRRVMGKEIKFLLHFVKESKQDESGMPNNRFLAERTGGTYSTLKVQPAELEDSGVYFCASSQETWPGETQYFGPGTRLLVL.

This clone was observed a few times. This chain links TRBV6-5 with TRBJ2-7; D might be TRBD1 or TRBD2, each matching 5 bases. The CDR3 totals 15 residues. Germline V gene lookup returns CDR1 MNHEY and CDR2 SVGAGI. V gave up 5 bases and J gave up 6 bases, with 20 bases separating them. The CDR3 sequence: CASSPPGTDPAEQYF. CDR3 nucleotide sequence: TGTGCCAGCAGTCCACCCGGGACGGACCCCGCCGAGCAGTACTTC.

J is TRBJ2-2 and V is TRBV7-9, with D uncertain. With 5 bases removed from V and 4 bases from J, the gap between germline ends came to 8 bases. The CDR3 spans 13 residues. The germline gives CDR1 SEHNR, CDR2 FQNEAQ (reference sequence). The CDR3 protein is CASSTEFTGELFF. The CDR3 region has the DNA TGTGCCAGCAGCACAGAGTTCACCGGGGAGCTGTTTTTT. The variable domain in full, with the rest retrieved from reference TRBV7-9 and TRBJ2-2, is DTGVSQNPRHKITKRGQNVTFRCDPISEHNRLYWYRQTLGQGPEFLTYFQNEAQLEKSRLLSDRFSAERPKGSFSTLEIQRTEQGDSAMYLCASSTEFTGELFFGEGSRLTVL.

The chain joins TRBV5-1 to TRBJ2-1; TRBD2 matches 9 bases. Germline V gene sequence: CDR1 SGHRS, CDR2 YFSETQ. CDR3 length: 15 residues. Germline trimming cut 0 bases from V and 6 bases from J; bases unmatched to any gene: 4. This CDR3 is CASSLGLAGLNEQFF. DNA of the CDR3: TGCGCCAGCAGCTTGGGCCTAGCGGGACTCAATGAGCAGTTCTTC.

The table lists this clone with a count of one. Here the CDR3 DNA reads TGTGCCAGTAGTATAGTTAGAGGTCCATTAAGCAATCAGCCCCAGCATTTT. It is translated as CASSIVRGPLSNQPQHF. This chain joins TRBV19 and TRBJ1-5; D call uncertain. The germline gives CDR1 LNHDA, CDR2 SQIVND (reference sequence). Trimming left V 1 base short and J 1 base short, with 14 bases between. This CDR3 has 17 residues.

This chain links TRBV14 with TRBJ1-6; D possibly corresponds to TRBD1 (5 bases). Germline V CDR1 and CDR2: SGHDN, FVKESK. This CDR3 spans 15 amino acids. Trimming shortened V by 0 bases and J by 7 bases, and 10 bases separated the two germline ends. The CDR3: CASSQDRVRNSPLHF. CDR3 coding DNA: TGTGCCAGCAGCCAAGACAGGGTCCGCAATTCACCCCTCCACTTT. The whole variable domain, remainder taken from reference TRBV14 and TRBJ1-6, is EAGVTQFPSHSVIEKGQTVTLRCDPISGHDNLYWYRRVMGKEIKFLLHFVKESKQDESGMPNNRFLAERTGGTYSTLKVQPAELEDSGVYFCASSQDRVRNSPLHFGNGTRLTVT.

V usage is TRBV9 and J usage is TRBJ2-3; D gene uncertain. V lost 6 bases and J lost 2, with 16 bases in between. Looked up from germline, CDR1 is SGDLS and CDR2 is YYNGEE. This CDR3 comprises 15 residues. CDR3 DNA: TGTGCCAGCAACCTCGGTGGCGGAACCACAGATACGCAGTATTTT. Amino acids: CASNLGGGTTDTQYF.

The chain couples TRBV24-1 to TRBJ2-1; 9 bases agree with TRBD2. CDR3 length equals 14 residues. Unmatched junction bases numbered 3, after V lost 4 bases and J lost 6 bases. The germline CDR1 and CDR2 sequences are KGHDR and SFDVKD. The CDR3 spells CATSDEREVNEQFF. The CDR3 DNA reads TGTGCCACCAGTGACGAGCGGGAGGTCAATGAGCAGTTCTTC.

The chain employs TRBV5-1 and TRBJ1-5; D not resolved. Germline CDR1 is SGHRS and CDR2 is YFSETQ. CDR3 length: 15 amino acids. Trimming stripped 2 bases from V and 7 bases from J, with 16 bases between. CDR3 region: CASSLDVGPEQPQHF. The DNA of the CDR3 is TGCGCCAGCAGCTTAGACGTGGGTCCGGAACAGCCCCAGCATTTT.

The DNA of the CDR3 is TGTGCCAGCAGCCAAGATCGAAGAGGGGTCGAGGGGCAGTATTTT. The encoded protein is CASSQDRRGVEGQYF. The genes are TRBV14 and TRBJ2-3, with D perhaps given as TRBD1 or TRBD2 (5 bases each). Per the germline V gene, CDR1 is SGHDN and CDR2 is FVKESK. V lost 0 bases to trimming and J lost 11 bases, with 18 bases between them. The CDR3 is made up of 15 amino acids.

The chain combines TRBV4-1 with TRBJ2-3; TRBD2 aligns across 16 bases. Losses at the gene ends were 4 bases for V and 1 base for J; bases not matched to a gene: 5. The CDR3 has 18 amino acids. Germline lookup yields CDR1 MGHRA and CDR2 YSYEKL. The CDR3 DNA sequence: TGCGCCAGCAGCCCGGGACTAGCGGGAGGGCCGGGCACAGATACGCAGTATTTT. Protein: CASSPGLAGGPGTDTQYF.

The chain joins TRBV5-1 to TRBJ1-4, with D uncertain. Germline V gene lookup returns CDR1 SGHRS and CDR2 YFSETQ. The CDR3 consists of 13 residues. Between the trimmed V and J ends, which lost 0 bases and 8 bases, there was a span of 8 bases. The CDR3 sequence is CASSLAGEEKLFF. The CDR3 DNA reads as TGCGCCAGCAGCTTGGCGGGCGAGGAAAAACTGTTTTTT.

This sequence joins TRBV5-4 and TRBJ1-1; perhaps TRBD1 as D (5 bases). CDR3 length: 17 amino acids. Between the trimmed V and J ends, which lost 6 bases and 4 bases, there was a span of 25 bases. In germline, CDR1 is SGHNT, CDR2 YYREEE (reference sequence). The CDR3 DNA sequence: TGTGCCAGCACCACCGGGTCAAGTTGGGACCTAACCACTGAAGCTTTCTTT. It is translated as CASTTGSSWDLTTEAFF.

The chain is built from TRBV24-1 and TRBJ2-5; 10 bases match TRBD2. CDR1 is KGHDR and CDR2 is SFDVKD in the germline V gene. The CDR3 is 15 amino acids. J was trimmed by 0 bases and V by 6 bases; bases with no gene match: 3. The CDR3 DNA reads TGTGCCACCAGTCTAGCGGGAGCGTACCAAGAGACCCAGTACTTC. Its protein product is CATSLAGAYQETQYF.

The chain employs TRBV6-1 and TRBJ1-2; TRBD1 agrees at 9 bases. Germline values: CDR1 MNHNS, CDR2 SASEGT. V shed 0 bases and J 8 bases; nucleotides not matched to a gene: 7. The CDR3 is 15 residues long. The CDR3 nucleotides are TGTGCCAGCAGTGAAGCTGGGACAGGGTTCGGGGGCTACACCTTC. This encodes CASSEAGTGFGGYTF.

The genes are TRBV28 and TRBJ1-6; 7 nucleotides agree with TRBD1. This CDR3 has 14 amino acids. The germline V gene has CDR1 MDHEN and CDR2 SYDVKM. The J segment lost 6 bases and the V segment lost 5 bases, leaving 4 bases of the junction unmatched. The CDR3 DNA sequence: TGTGCCAGCAGTCCCGACAGGGTTAATTCACCCCTCCACTTT. Protein sequence: CASSPDRVNSPLHF.